Sequencing of this T cell receptor beta chain was carried out in a study of blood T cells in healthy people across ages. The germline V gene has CDR1 KGHDR and CDR2 SFDVKD. CDR3 length equals 10 residues. The ends were cut back, 7 bases at V and 4 bases at J, with 3 bases in the middle. A second PCR of 7 to 11 cycles used a sample-barcoded 5' primer and a J-beta primer mix. TCRdb called the 5' RACE reads again in MiXCR, with one record for every CDR3 protein. This sample has about 640,000 distinct CDR3 sequences, with around three fifths found just once. The TCR comes from a man aged 60-69 years in good health. The V gene is TRBV24-1, the J gene TRBJ1-2; no clear D. Sequencing used blood. For the CDR3, the DNA is TGTGCCACCAGGGGCTATGGCTACACCTTC. Its protein product is CATRGYGYTF.